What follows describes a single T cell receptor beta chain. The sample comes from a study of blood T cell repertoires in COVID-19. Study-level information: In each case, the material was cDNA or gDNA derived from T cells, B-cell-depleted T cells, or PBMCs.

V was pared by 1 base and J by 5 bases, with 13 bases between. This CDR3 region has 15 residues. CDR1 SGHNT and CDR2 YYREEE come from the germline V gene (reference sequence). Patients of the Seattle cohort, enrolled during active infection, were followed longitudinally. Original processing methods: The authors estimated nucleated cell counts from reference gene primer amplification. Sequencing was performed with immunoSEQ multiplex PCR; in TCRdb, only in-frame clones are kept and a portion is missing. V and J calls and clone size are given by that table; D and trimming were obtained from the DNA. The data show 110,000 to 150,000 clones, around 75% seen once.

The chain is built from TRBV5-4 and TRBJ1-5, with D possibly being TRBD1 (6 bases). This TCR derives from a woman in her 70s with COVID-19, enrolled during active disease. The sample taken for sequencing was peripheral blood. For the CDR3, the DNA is TGTGCCAGCAGCTTGTGGGGGCGCAGGGATCAGCCCCAGCATTTT. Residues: CASSLWGRRDQPQHF.